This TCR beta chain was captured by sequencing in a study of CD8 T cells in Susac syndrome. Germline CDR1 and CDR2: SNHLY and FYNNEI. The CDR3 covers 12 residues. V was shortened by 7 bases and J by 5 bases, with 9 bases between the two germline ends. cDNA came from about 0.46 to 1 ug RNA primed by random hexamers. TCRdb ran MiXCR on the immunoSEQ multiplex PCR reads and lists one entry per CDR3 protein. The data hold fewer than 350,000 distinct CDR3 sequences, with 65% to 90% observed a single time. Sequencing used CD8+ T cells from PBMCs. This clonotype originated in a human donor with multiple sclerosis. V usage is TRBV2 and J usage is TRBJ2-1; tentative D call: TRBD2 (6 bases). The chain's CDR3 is CASTERDNEQFF. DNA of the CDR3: TGTGCCAGCACAGAGCGGGACAATGAGCAGTTCTTC.